This TCR beta chain emerged from a study of OX40 agonist ivuxolimab in advanced cancers. On the study more broadly: More than 35% of patients had received prior checkpoint inhibitor therapy.

The data were produced by immunoSEQ multiplex PCR, yet TCRdb's version contains in-frame clones alone and is incomplete. The sample consists of some 30,000 clones, 80% to 95% of them appearing once. The germline V gene has CDR1 SNHLY and CDR2 FYNNEI. This CDR3 has 15 amino acids. V gave up 6 bases and J gave up 8 bases, with 19 bases separating them. The genes are TRBV2 and TRBJ1-4; TRBD1 is a possible D gene (6 bases). This receptor was taken from an adult with an advanced solid tumor such as melanoma, head and neck, liver or kidney cancer. Sequenced here: CD4+ or CD8+ T cells sorted from blood, sampled in a trial of the OX40 agonist ivuxolimab. The CDR3 sequence: CASRTPRGGGEKLFF. CDR3 nucleotides: TGTGCCAGCAGAACCCCCAGGGGCGGAGGCGAAAAACTGTTTTTT.